These T cell receptor beta chains were read from a single sample in a study of vaccination and CD4 T cells after COVID-19. No antigen has been assigned to these receptors. MiXCR, run by TCRdb on the PCR reads, gives a single entry per CDR3 protein. The table shows about 19,000 distinct CDR3 sequences, with under 25% occurring only once. Sample: cultured CD4+ T cells from blood. Every receptor here comes from a human donor with COVID-19. Both conserved end residues are part of each CDR3. A D gene is named only where the DNA matches it firmly. Only some rows state a clone size, as once, few, many or a class for expanded clones.

clone size	D gene	V gene	J gene	CDR3 protein	CDR3 DNA
few	.	TRBV7-6	TRBJ1-6	CASSLKRGNSPLHF	TGTGCCAGCAGCCTAAAACGGGGGAATTCACCCCTCCACTTT
.	.	TRBV6-2/TRBV6-3	TRBJ2-7	CASSNPSGVRNEQYF	TGTGCCAGCAGTAACCCCTCAGGGGTAAGGAACGAGCAGTACTTC
.	.	TRBV12-3/TRBV12-4	TRBJ2-5	CASSLVVSETQYF	TGTGCCAGCAGTTTAGTAGTTTCGGAGACCCAGTACTTC
few	.	TRBV6-2/TRBV6-3	TRBJ2-3	CASSYVGGTSKRTDTQYF	TGTGCCAGCAGCTATGTGGGGGGCACTTCTAAACGCACAGATACGCAGTATTTT
.	TRBD1	TRBV28	TRBJ1-5	CASSPDRGFQPQHF	TGTGCCAGCAGCCCGGACAGGGGGTTCCAGCCCCAGCATTTT
.	.	TRBV5-1	TRBJ1-1	CASSLGLRAMNTEAFF	TGCGCCAGCAGCTTGGGTCTTCGGGCCATGAACACTGAAGCTTTCTTT
.	.	TRBV27	TRBJ2-1	CASSPTGLSYNEQFF	TGTGCCAGCAGTCCCACGGGACTCTCCTACAATGAGCAGTTCTTC
few	.	TRBV20-1	TRBJ2-2	CSARDLQLNTGELFF	TGCAGTGCTAGAGATCTACAGCTGAACACCGGGGAGCTGTTTTTT
few	TRBD1	TRBV6-1	TRBJ2-2	CASSTDRAMAGELFF	TGTGCCAGCAGTACGGACAGGGCCATGGCCGGGGAGCTGTTTTTT
.	TRBD2	TRBV6-1	TRBJ2-1	CASLAGGPPYNEQFF	TGTGCCAGTCTAGCGGGGGGGCCCCCCTACAATGAGCAGTTCTTC
few	.	TRBV29-1	TRBJ1-2	CSARGGLQAGGYTF	TGCAGCGCCCGGGGAGGTCTACAGGCGGGTGGCTACACCTTC
.	.	TRBV4-3	TRBJ2-3	CASSQGMSTDTQYF	TGCGCCAGCAGCCAAGGGATGTCCACAGATACGCAGTATTTT
few	.	TRBV10-2	TRBJ2-7	CASSDVRGLGGYEQYF	TGCGCCAGCAGTGACGTGAGAGGACTAGGGGGATACGAGCAGTACTTC
.	TRBD2	TRBV6-2/TRBV6-3	TRBJ2-1	CASSSTERGVIPGNEQFF	TGTGCCAGCAGCTCTACAGAGCGGGGGGTAATCCCAGGTAATGAGCAGTTCTTC
few	.	TRBV7-9	TRBJ2-5	CASSQRSSRGGQETQYF	TGTGCCAGCAGCCAACGGTCCTCCAGGGGAGGGCAAGAGACCCAGTACTTC
.	.	TRBV30	TRBJ1-5	CAWSLDSYQPQHF	TGTGCCTGGAGTTTGGACTCGTACCAGCCCCAGCATTTT
.	TRBD1	TRBV7-9	TRBJ2-5	CASSLKTGAVETQYF	TGTGCCAGCAGCTTAAAGACAGGGGCGGTTGAGACCCAGTACTTC
few	.	TRBV9	TRBJ2-2	CASRTVANTGELFF	TGTGCCAGCAGGACAGTCGCGAACACCGGGGAGCTGTTTTTT
few	.	TRBV27	TRBJ2-1	CASSTALVGNEQFF	TGTGCCAGCAGTACGGCCCTCGTAGGGAATGAGCAGTTCTTC
.	.	TRBV11-1	TRBJ1-4	CASSSGVGVQGEKLFF	TGTGCCAGCAGCTCGGGGGTTGGCGTTCAGGGAGAAAAACTGTTTTTT
medium-sized	.	TRBV19	TRBJ1-5	CASSIDLAGVRAQPQHF	TGTGCCAGTAGTATAGATTTAGCAGGGGTGAGAGCTCAGCCCCAGCATTTT
.	.	TRBV4-2	TRBJ1-6	CASTSWGTANSPLHF	TGTGCCAGCACCTCATGGGGGACTGCTAATTCACCCCTCCACTTT
few	.	TRBV18	TRBJ2-5	CASSPRSGVRGETQYF	TGTGCCAGCTCACCGAGGTCGGGGGTCCGCGGCGAGACCCAGTACTTC
once	.	TRBV25-1	TRBJ2-6	CASSEPGANVLTF	TGTGCCAGCAGTGAACCTGGGGCCAACGTCCTGACTTTC
medium-sized	.	TRBV7-9	TRBJ1-5	CASSFDSNQPQHF	TGTGCCAGCAGCTTCGATAGCAATCAGCCCCAGCATTTT
few	TRBD2	TRBV18	TRBJ2-1	CASSPRLAGGNEQFF	TGTGCCAGCTCACCCCGACTAGCGGGAGGTAATGAGCAGTTCTTC
.	.	TRBV11-3	TRBJ1-1	CASNSGLSNTEAFF	TGTGCCAGCAACTCGGGGCTTTCGAACACTGAAGCTTTCTTT
.	TRBD2	TRBV6-1	TRBJ2-5	CASSEARTSGGETQYF	TGTGCCAGCAGTGAAGCGAGAACTAGCGGGGGGGAGACCCAGTACTTC
few	.	TRBV20-1	TRBJ1-2	CSALAGLGLYGYTF	TGCAGTGCCCTTGCGGGACTGGGTCTCTATGGCTACACCTTC
few	TRBD2	TRBV7-2	TRBJ2-3	CASEESSGGYTQYF	TGTGCCAGTGAGGAGTCCAGCGGGGGTTATACGCAGTATTTT
few	.	TRBV5-5	TRBJ2-2	CASSLVYGTGELFF	TGTGCCAGCAGCTTGGTTTATGGAACCGGGGAGCTGTTTTTT
.	.	TRBV27	TRBJ2-5	CASSLSPLGRSVETQYF	TGTGCCAGCAGTTTAAGCCCCCTAGGTCGTTCGGTAGAGACCCAGTACTTC
.	.	TRBV10-1	TRBJ2-7	CASSDRDTYDGQYF	TGCGCCAGCAGTGATCGGGATACCTACGATGGGCAGTACTTC
.	.	TRBV15	TRBJ2-7	CATSRTGPRITYEQYF	TGTGCCACCAGCCGGACGGGGCCCCGAATTACCTACGAGCAGTACTTC
.	.	TRBV12-3/TRBV12-4	TRBJ1-6	CASRTVDNSPLHF	TGTGCCAGCAGGACGGTAGATAATTCACCCCTCCACTTT
few	TRBD1	TRBV7-2	TRBJ1-2	CASSQRGGFGYTF	TGTGCCAGCAGCCAAAGAGGGGGCTTTGGCTACACCTTC
.	TRBD1	TRBV5-1	TRBJ2-5	CASSLVTGGSETQYF	TGCGCCAGCAGCTTGGTGACAGGGGGCAGCGAGACCCAGTACTTC
few	.	TRBV7-8	TRBJ1-5	CASSLGPDQPQHF	TGTGCCAGCAGCTTAGGACCTGACCAGCCCCAGCATTTT
medium-sized	.	TRBV30	TRBJ1-1	CAAGSKDTEAFF	TGTGCCGCCGGGTCTAAGGACACTGAAGCTTTCTTT
few	TRBD2	TRBV15	TRBJ2-2	CATSNQRGLTGELFF	TGTGCCACCAGCAACCAGCGGGGACTCACCGGGGAGCTGTTTTTT
.	TRBD1	TRBV5-1	TRBJ1-5	CASSLGTGVEGNQPQHF	TGCGCCAGCAGCTTAGGGACAGGGGTGGAGGGCAATCAGCCCCAGCATTTT
.	.	TRBV7-2	TRBJ2-5	CASSLKETQYF	TGTGCCAGCAGCTTAAAAGAGACCCAGTACTTC
few	.	TRBV19	TRBJ1-5	CASSNRGDQPQHF	TGTGCCAGTAGTAATAGGGGCGACCAGCCCCAGCATTTT
.	.	TRBV11-3	TRBJ2-6	CASSRSSPGLSGANVLTF	TGTGCCAGCAGCCGAAGTTCACCGGGACTCTCTGGGGCCAACGTCCTGACTTTC
.	.	TRBV12-3/TRBV12-4	TRBJ1-5	CASSLGPVARLGPQHF	TGTGCCAGCAGTTTAGGACCGGTGGCCCGGCTAGGGCCCCAGCATTTT
.	.	TRBV2	TRBJ1-5	CASRRQLSNQPQHF	TGTGCCAGCAGACGGCAGCTTAGCAATCAGCCCCAGCATTTT
.	TRBD1	TRBV28	TRBJ2-5	CASSFGTDRYQETQYF	TGTGCCAGCAGTTTCGGGACAGACAGGTACCAAGAGACCCAGTACTTC
few	.	TRBV6-1	TRBJ1-5	CATGFRWPQHF	TGTGCCACGGGGTTTCGGTGGCCCCAGCATTTT
few	.	TRBV25-1	TRBJ1-1	CASSAPVKHGSEAFF	TGTGCCAGCAGCGCCCCTGTGAAACACGGATCTGAAGCTTTCTTT
.	.	TRBV12-3/TRBV12-4	TRBJ2-7	CASSLGAGVSEQYF	TGTGCCAGCAGTTTAGGGGCCGGGGTCAGCGAGCAGTACTTC
.	.	TRBV6-1	TRBJ1-3	CASLPRPGNTIYF	TGTGCCTCTCTCCCCCGGCCTGGAAACACCATATATTTT